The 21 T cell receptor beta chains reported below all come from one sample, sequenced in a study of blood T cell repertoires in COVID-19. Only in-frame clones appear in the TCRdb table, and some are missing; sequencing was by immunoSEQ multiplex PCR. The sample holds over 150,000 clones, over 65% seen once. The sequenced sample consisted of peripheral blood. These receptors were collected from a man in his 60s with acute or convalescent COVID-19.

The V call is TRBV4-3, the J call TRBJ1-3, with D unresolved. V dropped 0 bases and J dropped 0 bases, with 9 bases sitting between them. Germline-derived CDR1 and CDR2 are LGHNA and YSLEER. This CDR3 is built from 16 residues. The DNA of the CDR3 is TGCGCCAGCAGCCAAGATTTTGCGGTCTCTGGAAACACCATATATTTT. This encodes CASSQDFAVSGNTIYF.

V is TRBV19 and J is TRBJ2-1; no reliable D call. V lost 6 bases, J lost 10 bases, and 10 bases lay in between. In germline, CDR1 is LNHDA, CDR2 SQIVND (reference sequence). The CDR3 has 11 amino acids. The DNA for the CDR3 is TGTGCCAGTAGCGTATCGTCCGAGCAGTTCTTC. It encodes CASSVSSEQFF.

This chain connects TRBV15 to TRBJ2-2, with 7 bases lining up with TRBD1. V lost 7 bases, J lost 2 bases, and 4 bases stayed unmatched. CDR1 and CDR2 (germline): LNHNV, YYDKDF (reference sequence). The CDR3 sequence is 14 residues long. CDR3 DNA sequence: TGTGCCACCAATGAGGGGGCCAACACCGGGGAGCTGTTTTTT. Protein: CATNEGANTGELFF.

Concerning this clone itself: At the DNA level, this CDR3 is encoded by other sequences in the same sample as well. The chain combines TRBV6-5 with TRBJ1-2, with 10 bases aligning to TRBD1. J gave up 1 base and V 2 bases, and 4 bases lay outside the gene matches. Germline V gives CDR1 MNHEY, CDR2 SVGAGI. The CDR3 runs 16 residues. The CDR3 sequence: CASSYIRTGGNYGYTF. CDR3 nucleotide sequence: TGTGCCAGCAGTTACATACGGACAGGGGGTAACTATGGCTACACCTTC.

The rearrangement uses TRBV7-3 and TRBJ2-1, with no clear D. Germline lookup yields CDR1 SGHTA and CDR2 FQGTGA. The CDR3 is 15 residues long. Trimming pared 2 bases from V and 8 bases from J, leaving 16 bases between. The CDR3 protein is CASSLEARLGDEQFF. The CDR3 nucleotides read TGTGCCAGCAGCTTAGAGGCAAGATTAGGCGATGAGCAGTTCTTC.

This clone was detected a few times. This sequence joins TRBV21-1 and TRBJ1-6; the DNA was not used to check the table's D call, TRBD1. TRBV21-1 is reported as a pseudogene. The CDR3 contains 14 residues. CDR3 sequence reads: CASSKAQGISPLHF. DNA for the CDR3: TGTGCCAGCAGCAAAGCCCAGGGTATTTCACCCCTCCACTTT.

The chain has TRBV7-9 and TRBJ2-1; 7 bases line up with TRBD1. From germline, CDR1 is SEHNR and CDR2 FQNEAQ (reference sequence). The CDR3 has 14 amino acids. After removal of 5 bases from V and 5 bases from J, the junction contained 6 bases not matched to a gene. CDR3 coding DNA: TGTGCCAGCAGCACGGACAGGTCGGACAATGAGCAGTTCTTC. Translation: CASSTDRSDNEQFF.

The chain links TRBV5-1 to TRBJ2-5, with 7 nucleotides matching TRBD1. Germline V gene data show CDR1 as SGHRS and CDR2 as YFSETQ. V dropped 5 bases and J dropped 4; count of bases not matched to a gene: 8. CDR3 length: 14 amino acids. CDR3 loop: CASSRVTGTETQYF. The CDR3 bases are TGCGCCAGCAGTCGGGTGACAGGGACAGAGACCCAGTACTTC. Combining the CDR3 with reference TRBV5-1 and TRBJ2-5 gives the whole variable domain KAGVTQTPRYLIKTRGQQVTLSCSPISGHRSVSWYQQTPGQGLQFLFEYFSETQRNKGNFPGRFSGRQFSNSRSEMNVSTLELGDSALYLCASSRVTGTETQYFGPGTRLLVL.

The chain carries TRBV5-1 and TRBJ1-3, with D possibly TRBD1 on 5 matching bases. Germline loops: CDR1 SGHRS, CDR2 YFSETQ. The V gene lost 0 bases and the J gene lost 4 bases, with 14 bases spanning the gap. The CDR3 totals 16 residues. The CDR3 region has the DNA TGCGCCAGCAGCTTGGATCCCAGGGTCAAGGGAAACACCATATATTTT. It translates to CASSLDPRVKGNTIYF.

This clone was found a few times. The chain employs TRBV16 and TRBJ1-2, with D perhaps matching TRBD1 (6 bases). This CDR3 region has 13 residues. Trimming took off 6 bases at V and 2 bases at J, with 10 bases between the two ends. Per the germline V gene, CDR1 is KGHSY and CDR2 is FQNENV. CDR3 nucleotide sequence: TGTGCCAGCAGTATAAGGGGGAACTATGGCTACACCTTC. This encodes CASSIRGNYGYTF.

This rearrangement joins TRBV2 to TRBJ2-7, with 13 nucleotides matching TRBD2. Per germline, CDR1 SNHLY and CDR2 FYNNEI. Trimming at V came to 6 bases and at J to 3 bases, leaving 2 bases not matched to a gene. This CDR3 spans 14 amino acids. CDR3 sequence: CASRTSGGLYEQYF. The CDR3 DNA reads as TGTGCCAGCAGGACTAGCGGGGGGCTCTACGAGCAGTACTTC.

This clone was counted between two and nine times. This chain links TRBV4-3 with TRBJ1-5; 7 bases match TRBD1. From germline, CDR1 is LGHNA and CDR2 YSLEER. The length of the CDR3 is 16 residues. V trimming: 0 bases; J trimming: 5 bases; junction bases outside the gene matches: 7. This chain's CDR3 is CASSQDRSRGDQPQHF. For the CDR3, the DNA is TGCGCCAGCAGCCAAGATAGGAGCAGGGGGGATCAGCCCCAGCATTTT.

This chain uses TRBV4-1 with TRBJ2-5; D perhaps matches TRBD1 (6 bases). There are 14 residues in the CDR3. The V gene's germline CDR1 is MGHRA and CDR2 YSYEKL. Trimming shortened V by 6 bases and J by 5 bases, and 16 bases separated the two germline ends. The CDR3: CASRGASRGETQYF. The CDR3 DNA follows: TGCGCCAGCAGGGGGGCTAGCCGTGGCGAGACCCAGTACTTC.

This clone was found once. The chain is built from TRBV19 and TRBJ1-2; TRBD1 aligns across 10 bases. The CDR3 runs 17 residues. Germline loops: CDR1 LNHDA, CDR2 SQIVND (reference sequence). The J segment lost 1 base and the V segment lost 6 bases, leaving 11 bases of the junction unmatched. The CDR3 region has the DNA TGTGCCAGTAGCCTTGGGACAGGGGATACATTTAACTATGGCTACACCTTC. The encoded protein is CASSLGTGDTFNYGYTF.

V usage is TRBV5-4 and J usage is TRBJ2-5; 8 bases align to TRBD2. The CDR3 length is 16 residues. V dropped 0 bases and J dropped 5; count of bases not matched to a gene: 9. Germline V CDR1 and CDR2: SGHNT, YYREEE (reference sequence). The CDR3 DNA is TGTGCCAGCAGCTTGGCCGGCGGGGGGCCGTGGGAGACCCAGTACTTC. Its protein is CASSLAGGGPWETQYF.

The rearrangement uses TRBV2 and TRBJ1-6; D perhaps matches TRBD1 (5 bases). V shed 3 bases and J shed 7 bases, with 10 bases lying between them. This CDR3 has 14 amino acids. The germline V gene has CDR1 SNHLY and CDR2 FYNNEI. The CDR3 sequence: CASSEGRVNSPLHF. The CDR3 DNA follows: TGTGCCAGCAGTGAGGGCAGGGTCAATTCACCCCTCCACTTT.

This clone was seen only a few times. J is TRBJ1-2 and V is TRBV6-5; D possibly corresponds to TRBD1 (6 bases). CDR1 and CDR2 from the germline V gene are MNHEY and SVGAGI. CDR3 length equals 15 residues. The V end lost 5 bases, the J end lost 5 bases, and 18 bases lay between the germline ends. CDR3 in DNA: TGTGCCAGCAGTAACAGGGTAGGACCCCAATATGGCTACACCTTC. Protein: CASSNRVGPQYGYTF.

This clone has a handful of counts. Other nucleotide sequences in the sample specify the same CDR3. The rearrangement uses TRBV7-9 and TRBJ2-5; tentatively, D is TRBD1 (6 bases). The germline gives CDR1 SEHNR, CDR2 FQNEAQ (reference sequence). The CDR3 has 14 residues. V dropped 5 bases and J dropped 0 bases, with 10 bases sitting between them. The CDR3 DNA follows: TGTGCCAGCAGCCCAGGACAGTACCAAGAGACCCAGTACTTC. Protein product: CASSPGQYQETQYF. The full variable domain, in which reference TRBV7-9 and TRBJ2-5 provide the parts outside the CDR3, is DTGVSQNPRHKITKRGQNVTFRCDPISEHNRLYWYRQTLGQGPEFLTYFQNEAQLEKSRLLSDRFSAERPKGSFSTLEIQRTEQGDSAMYLCASSPGQYQETQYFGPGTRLLVL.

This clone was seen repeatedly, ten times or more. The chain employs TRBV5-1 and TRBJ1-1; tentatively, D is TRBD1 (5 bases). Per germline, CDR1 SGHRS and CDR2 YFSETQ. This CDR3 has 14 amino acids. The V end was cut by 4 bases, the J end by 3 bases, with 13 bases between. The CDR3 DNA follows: TGCGCCAGCAGCGCGCAGGGTACGTACACTGAAGCTTTCTTT. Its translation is CASSAQGTYTEAFF.

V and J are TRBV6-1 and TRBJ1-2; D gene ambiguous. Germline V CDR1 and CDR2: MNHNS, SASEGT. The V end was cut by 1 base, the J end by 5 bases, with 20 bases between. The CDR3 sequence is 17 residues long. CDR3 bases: TGTGCCAGCAGTGAAGGGAGTGACGCCACCTTCGGATATGGCTACACCTTC. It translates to CASSEGSDATFGYGYTF.

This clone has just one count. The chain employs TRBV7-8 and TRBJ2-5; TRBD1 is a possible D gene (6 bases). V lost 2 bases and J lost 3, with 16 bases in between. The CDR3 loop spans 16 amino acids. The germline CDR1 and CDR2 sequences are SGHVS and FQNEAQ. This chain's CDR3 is CASSLYRTELKETQYF. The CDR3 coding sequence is TGTGCCAGCAGCTTATACCGGACAGAGCTAAAAGAGACCCAGTACTTC.